Following are 8 T cell receptor beta chains from one sample sequenced in a study of blood T cell repertoires in COVID-19. Only in-frame clones appear in the TCRdb table, and some are missing; sequencing was by immunoSEQ multiplex PCR. The data show 200,000 to 250,000 clones, 82% seen once. Sequenced material: PBMCs or T cells enriched from blood (not recorded which). The receptors derive from a middle-aged man who had recovered from COVID-19.

The V gene is TRBV27, the J gene TRBJ1-2; 8 bases map to TRBD1. CDR3 length: 13 residues. The V segment lost 7 bases and the J segment 2 bases; nucleotides outside the gene matches: 3. Germline V lookup: CDR1 MNHEY, CDR2 SMNVEV (reference sequence). CDR3 sequence: CASTRDRNYGYTF. The CDR3 coding sequence is TGTGCCAGCACCCGGGACAGGAACTATGGCTACACCTTC.

Ten or more counts support this clone. The rearrangement uses TRBV7-8 and TRBJ2-7, with unresolved D. The CDR3 extends over 14 amino acids. Germline V gene lookup returns CDR1 SGHVS and CDR2 FQNEAQ. Deletions cut 1 base from V and 5 bases from J, with 12 bases between. Here the CDR3 reads CASSLEPGRHEQYF. In DNA, the CDR3 is TGTGCCAGCAGCTTAGAGCCGGGTCGGCACGAGCAGTACTTC.

This sequence joins TRBV2 and TRBJ1-3; D is unclear. This CDR3 is built from 14 residues. V lost 8 bases, J lost 0 bases, and 11 bases lay in between. The V gene's germline CDR1 is SNHLY and CDR2 FYNNEI. The DNA of the CDR3 is TGTGCCAGCGAGGCTCCTCTCTCTGGAAACACCATATATTTT. Its protein is CASEAPLSGNTIYF.

The chain recombines TRBV7-8 with TRBJ1-1, with D perhaps matching TRBD1 (5 bases). The CDR3 spans 13 residues. Germline lookup yields CDR1 SGHVS and CDR2 FQNEAQ. V was cut by 5 bases and J by 5 bases, with 12 bases left in between. The CDR3 here is CASSPWGRTEAFF. CDR3 sequence (DNA): TGTGCCAGCAGCCCCTGGGGCCGGACTGAAGCTTTCTTT.

J is TRBJ1-3 and V is TRBV20-1; D remains unclear. The CDR3 is 11 amino acids. Between the trimmed V and J ends, which lost 3 bases and 7 bases, there was a span of 7 bases. Germline CDR1 is DFQATT and CDR2 is SNEGSKA (reference sequence). CDR3 coding DNA: TGCAGTGCTAGTCGGTGGAACACCATATATTTT. It codes for CSASRWNTIYF.

The chain joins TRBV4-3 to TRBJ2-7, with D possibly being TRBD2 (5 bases). This CDR3 region has 15 residues. Trimming stripped 1 base from V and 6 bases from J, with 16 bases between. Germline CDR1 reads LGHNA; CDR2 reads YSLEER. As DNA, the CDR3 is TGCGCCAGCAGCCAAGGACTGGGAGTGCTGGGCGAGCAGTACTTC. It yields the protein CASSQGLGVLGEQYF.

The chain couples TRBV27 to TRBJ1-2, with D possibly TRBD1 on 6 matching bases. V shed 3 bases and J shed 8 bases, with 13 bases lying between them. Germline lookup yields CDR1 MNHEY and CDR2 SMNVEV (reference sequence). The CDR3 covers 13 residues. CDR3 region: CASSLGGARGYTF. The CDR3 DNA is TGTGCCAGCAGTTTGGGGGGGGCGCGAGGCTACACCTTC.

This clone has only one observation. The chain combines TRBV10-3 with TRBJ1-5; D is unresolved. The CDR3 runs to 16 residues. CDR1 is ENHRY and CDR2 is SYGVKD in the germline V gene. The V gene lost 2 bases and the J gene lost 4 bases, with 15 bases spanning the gap. The CDR3: CAISEVSLGLNQPQHF. The CDR3 region has the DNA TGTGCCATCAGTGAGGTTAGTTTGGGCCTTAATCAGCCCCAGCATTTT.